The TCR beta chain described here comes from a study of beta chain features in type 1 diabetes. The whole isolated RNA underwent reverse transcription, so sequencing captured expressed TCRB transcripts. Data came from immunoSEQ multiplex PCR; TCRdb stores just in-frame clones and leaves some out. This sample has about 360,000 clones, with over 10% found just once. With V trimmed by 4 bases and J by 3 bases, 4 bases remained unmatched. CDR1 and CDR2 from the germline V gene are SGHRS and YFSETQ. CDR3 length equals 16 residues. The clonotype originates from a man aged 18 to 29 in good health. Sequencing used naive CD4+ T cells from blood. This rearrangement joins TRBV5-1 to TRBJ2-1, with 13 nucleotides matching TRBD2. The CDR3 reads CASSPRTSGSYNEQFF. The CDR3 nucleotides read TGCGCCAGCAGCCCTAGGACTAGCGGGAGCTACAATGAGCAGTTCTTC.